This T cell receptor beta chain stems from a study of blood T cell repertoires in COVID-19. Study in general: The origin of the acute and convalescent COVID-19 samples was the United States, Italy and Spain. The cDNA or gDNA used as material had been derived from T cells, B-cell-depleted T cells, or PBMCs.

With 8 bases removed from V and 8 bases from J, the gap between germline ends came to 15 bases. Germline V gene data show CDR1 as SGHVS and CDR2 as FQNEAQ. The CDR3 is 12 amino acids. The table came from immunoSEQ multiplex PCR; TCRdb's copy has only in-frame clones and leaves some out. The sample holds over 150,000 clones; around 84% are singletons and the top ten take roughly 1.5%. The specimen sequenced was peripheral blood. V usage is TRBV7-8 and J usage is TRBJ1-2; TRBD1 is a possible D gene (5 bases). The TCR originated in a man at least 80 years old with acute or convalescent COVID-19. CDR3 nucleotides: TGTGCCAGCTCCACGGGGGGTCGAGGCTACACCTTC. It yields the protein CASSTGGRGYTF.